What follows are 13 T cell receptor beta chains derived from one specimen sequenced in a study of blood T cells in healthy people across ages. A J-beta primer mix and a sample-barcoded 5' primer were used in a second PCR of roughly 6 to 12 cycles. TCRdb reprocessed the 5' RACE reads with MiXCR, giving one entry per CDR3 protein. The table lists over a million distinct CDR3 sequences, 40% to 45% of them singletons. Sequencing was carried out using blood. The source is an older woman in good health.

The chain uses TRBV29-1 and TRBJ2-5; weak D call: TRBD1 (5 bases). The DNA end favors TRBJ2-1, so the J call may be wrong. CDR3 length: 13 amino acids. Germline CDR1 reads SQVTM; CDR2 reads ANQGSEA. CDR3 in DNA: TGCAGCGGTCAAAGGGGTCGCCAAGAGACCCAGTTCTTC. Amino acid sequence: CSGQRGRQETQFF.

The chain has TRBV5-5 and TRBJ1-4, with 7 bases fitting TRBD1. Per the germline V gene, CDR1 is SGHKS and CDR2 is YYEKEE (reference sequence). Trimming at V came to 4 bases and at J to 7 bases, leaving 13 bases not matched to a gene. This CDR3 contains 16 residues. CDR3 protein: CASSVGTASLLEKLFF. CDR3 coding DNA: TGTGCCAGCAGCGTTGGGACAGCATCCCTACTTGAAAAACTGTTTTTT.

CDR3 sequence: CASSLGRVRSYEQYF. The CDR3 nucleotides read TGCGCCAGCAGCTTGGGCCGGGTCAGGTCCTACGAGCAGTACTTC. The chain employs TRBV5-1 and TRBJ2-7; no clear D gene. The CDR3 is made up of 15 amino acids. The V end was cut by 0 bases, the J end by 1 base, with 11 bases between. Looked up from germline, CDR1 is SGHRS and CDR2 is YFSETQ.

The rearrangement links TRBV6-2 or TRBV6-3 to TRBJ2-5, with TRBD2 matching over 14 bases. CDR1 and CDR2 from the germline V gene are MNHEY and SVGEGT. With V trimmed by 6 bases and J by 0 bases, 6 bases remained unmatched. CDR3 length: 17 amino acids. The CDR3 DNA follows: TGTGCCAGCAGCGGACTAGCGGGAGGACCGTACCAAGAGACCCAGTACTTC. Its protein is CASSGLAGGPYQETQYF.

CDR3 coding DNA: TGCAGTGCTCGAAATCCCCAAGAGACCCAGTACTTC. Amino acids: CSARNPQETQYF. The chain employs TRBV20-1 and TRBJ2-5, with unresolved D. V was pared by 5 bases and J by 1 base, with 8 bases between. CDR3 length: 12 amino acids. Germline V gene lookup returns CDR1 DFQATT and CDR2 SNEGSKA (reference sequence).

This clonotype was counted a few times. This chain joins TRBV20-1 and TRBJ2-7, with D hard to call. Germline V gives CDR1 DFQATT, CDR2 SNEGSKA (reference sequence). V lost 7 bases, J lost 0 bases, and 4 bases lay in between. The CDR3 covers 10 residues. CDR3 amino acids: CSGSSYEQYF. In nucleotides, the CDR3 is TGCAGTGGGAGCTCCTACGAGCAGTACTTC.

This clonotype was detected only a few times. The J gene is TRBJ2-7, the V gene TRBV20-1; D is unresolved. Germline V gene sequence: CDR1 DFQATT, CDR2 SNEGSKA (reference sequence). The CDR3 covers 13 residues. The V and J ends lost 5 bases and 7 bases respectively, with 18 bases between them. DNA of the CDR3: TGCAGTGCTGGCACTGTAAGGCCTGGGGAGCAGTACTTC. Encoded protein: CSAGTVRPGEQYF.

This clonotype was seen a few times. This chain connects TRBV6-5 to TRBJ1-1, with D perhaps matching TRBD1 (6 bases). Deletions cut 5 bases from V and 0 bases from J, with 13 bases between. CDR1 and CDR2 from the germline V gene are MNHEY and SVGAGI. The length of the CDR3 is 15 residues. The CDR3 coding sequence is TGTGCCAGCAGTGGGACGGGACATATGAACACTGAAGCTTTCTTT. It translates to CASSGTGHMNTEAFF.

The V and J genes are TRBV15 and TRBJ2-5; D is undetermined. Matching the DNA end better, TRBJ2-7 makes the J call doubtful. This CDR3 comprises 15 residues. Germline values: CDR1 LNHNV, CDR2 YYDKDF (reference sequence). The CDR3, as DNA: TGTGCCACCAGCAGAGAGCGTGGGGTTACTAACGAGCAGTACTTC. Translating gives CATSRERGVTNEQYF.

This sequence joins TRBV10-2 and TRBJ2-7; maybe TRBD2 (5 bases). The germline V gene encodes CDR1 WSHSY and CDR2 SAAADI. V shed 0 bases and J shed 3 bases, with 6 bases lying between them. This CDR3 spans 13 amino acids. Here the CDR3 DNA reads TGCGCCAGCAGTGAGTCCAGCGGCTACGAGCAGTACTTC. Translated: CASSESSGYEQYF.

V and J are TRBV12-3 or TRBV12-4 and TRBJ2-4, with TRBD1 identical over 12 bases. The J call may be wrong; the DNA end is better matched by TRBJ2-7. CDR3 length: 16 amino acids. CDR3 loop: CASSPQMGQGAVEQYF. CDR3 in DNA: TGTGCCAGCAGTCCCCAAATGGGACAGGGGGCCGTCGAGCAGTACTTC.

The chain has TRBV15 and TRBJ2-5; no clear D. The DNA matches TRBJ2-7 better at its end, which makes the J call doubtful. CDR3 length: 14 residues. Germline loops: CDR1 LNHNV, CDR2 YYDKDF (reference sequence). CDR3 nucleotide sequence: TGTGCCACCAGCTCCAATGGGCCGCTCTACGAGCAGTACTTC. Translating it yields CATSSNGPLYEQYF.

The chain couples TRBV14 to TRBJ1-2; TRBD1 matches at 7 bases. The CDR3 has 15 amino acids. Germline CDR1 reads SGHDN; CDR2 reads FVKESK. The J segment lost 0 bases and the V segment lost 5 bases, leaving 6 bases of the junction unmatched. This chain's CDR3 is CASSTRQGSNYGYTF. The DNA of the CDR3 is TGTGCCAGCAGCACCCGACAGGGATCTAACTATGGCTACACCTTC.